These 27 T cell receptor beta chains share one sample of origin, sequenced in a study of blood T cells in healthy people across ages. With a J-beta primer mix and a sample-barcoded 5' primer, a second PCR ran 7 to 11 cycles. TCRdb reprocessed the 5' RACE reads with MiXCR, giving one entry per CDR3 protein. The sample has about 800,000 distinct CDR3 sequences; 20% to 25% are singletons. These data were also reused for a study on T cells of mothers and their children.

Sequenced: blood. These receptors all stem from a boy younger than 18 in good health.

The DNA for the CDR3 is TGTGCCAGCAGGGACGGACAGGTCAGCAATCAGCCCCAGCATTTT. It codes for CASRDGQVSNQPQHF. The chain has TRBV6-6 and TRBJ1-5, with 7 nucleotides matching TRBD1. The germline V gene encodes CDR1 MNHNY and CDR2 SVGAGI (reference sequence). The length of the CDR3 is 15 residues. With V trimmed by 6 bases and J by 1 base, 6 bases remained unmatched.

This clonotype was counted a few times. The rearrangement uses TRBV7-9 and TRBJ2-1; no reliable D call. The J call may be wrong; the DNA end is better matched by TRBJ2-5. The CDR3 is 12 residues long. CDR1 and CDR2 (germline): SEHNR, FQNEAQ (reference sequence). The CDR3, as DNA: TGTGCCAGCAGCTTATATTCGGAGACCCAGTACTTC. As protein: CASSLYSETQYF.

This clonotype was observed a few times. Mismatch with germline at one junction end may stem from a read error. The chain employs TRBV6-2 or TRBV6-3 and TRBJ2-4, with a tentative D call TRBD1 (6 bases). Per the germline V gene, CDR1 is MNHEY and CDR2 is SVGEGT. The CDR3 sequence is 13 residues long. The CDR3 is CASQRTAENIRYF. For the CDR3, the DNA is TGTGCCAGCCAAAGGACAGCTGAAAACATTCGGTACTTC.

This clonotype was observed a few times. The chain has TRBV5-1 and TRBJ2-1; D tentatively fits TRBD1 or TRBD2 (5 bases each). Per germline, CDR1 SGHRS and CDR2 YFSETQ. This CDR3 has 15 amino acids. V was trimmed by 3 bases and J by 5 bases, leaving 15 bases between them. CDR3 nucleotides: TGCGCCAGCAGCTCTAAGGGTAGGGGAGACAATGAGCAGTTCTTC. This encodes CASSSKGRGDNEQFF.

This clonotype was detected only a few times. The chain links TRBV6-2 or TRBV6-3 to TRBJ2-1, with a weak D call TRBD2 (6 bases). The CDR3 is made up of 16 amino acids. Germline CDR1 MNHEY, CDR2 SVGEGT. The ends were cut back, 7 bases at V and 0 bases at J, with 16 bases in the middle. The CDR3 nucleotides read TGTGCCAGCAATTTTATCGGGGGACGCTCCTACAATGAGCAGTTCTTC. It translates to CASNFIGGRSYNEQFF.

This clonotype has a handful of counts. Lacking the conserved final phenylalanine or tryptophan, this CDR3 likely reflects a read error. The chain has TRBV7-3 and TRBJ2-3, with a weak D call TRBD2 (5 bases). This CDR3 has 14 residues. Between the trimmed V and J ends, which lost 5 bases and 3 bases, there was a span of 12 bases. Germline V gene data show CDR1 as SGHTA and CDR2 as FQGTGA. CDR3 region: CASSPTTRTDTQYL. The CDR3 nucleotides are TGTGCCAGCAGCCCGACTACCCGTACAGATACGCAGTATCTT.

The chain couples TRBV24-1 to TRBJ2-1, with a tentative D call TRBD2 (5 bases). The J call may be faulty, since TRBJ2-5 better matches the DNA end. The CDR3 sequence is 13 residues long. Germline values: CDR1 KGHDR, CDR2 SFDVKD. The CDR3 DNA reads TGTGCCACCAGTGAACCGGGGCAAGAGACCCAGTACTTC. It yields the protein CATSEPGQETQYF.

This clonotype was observed a handful of times. The chain carries TRBV6-5 and TRBJ2-6, with D unclear. CDR1 is MNHEY and CDR2 is SVGAGI in the germline V gene. The CDR3 runs to 15 residues. V lost 5 bases to trimming and J lost 0 bases, with 8 bases between them. The CDR3 DNA reads TGTGCCAGCAGTAATGTGGGCTCTGGGGCCAACGTCCTGACTTTC. Its translation is CASSNVGSGANVLTF.

As concerns this clonotype: At one of its ends the junction is not consistent with the germline gene, which may arise from a read error. The chain uses TRBV7-7 and TRBJ2-5; possibly TRBD1 or TRBD2 for D (6 bases each). Germline CDR1 SSHAT, CDR2 FNYEAQ (reference sequence). This CDR3 has 15 amino acids. The CDR3 spells CASSPQGGPRETQYF. The DNA for the CDR3 is TGTGCTAGCAGCCCCCAAGGGGGGCCCAGGGAGACCCAGTACTTC.

This chain uses TRBV10-1 with TRBJ2-7, with 7 bases lining up with TRBD2. Germline V gives CDR1 WNHNN, CDR2 SYGVQD (reference sequence). J lost 2 bases, V lost 7 bases, and 11 bases had no gene match. This CDR3 has 15 residues. The CDR3 loop is CASIETAGDTYEQYF. For the CDR3, the DNA is TGCGCCAGCATAGAGACGGCGGGGGATACCTACGAGCAGTACTTC.

This clonotype was seen only once. The chain is built from TRBV9 and TRBJ2-3; TRBD1 is a possible D gene (5 bases). V was cut by 1 base and J by 3 bases, with 15 bases left in between. Germline CDR1 and CDR2: SGDLS and YYNGEE. This CDR3 is built from 16 residues. In nucleotides, the CDR3 is TGTGCCAGCAGCGTAAGAATATCTGGGGCAACAGATACGCAGTATTTT. Translated: CASSVRISGATDTQYF.

CDR3 amino acids: CASRPTSGGIETQYF. The CDR3 DNA is TGTGCCAGCAGGCCAACTAGCGGGGGGATCGAGACCCAGTACTTC. The rearrangement joins TRBV13 to TRBJ2-5; 12 bases match TRBD2. This CDR3 is built from 15 residues. CDR1 is PRHDT, CDR2 FYEKMQ, per germline (reference sequence). Trimming took 6 bases from V and 5 from J; bases not matched to a gene: 7.

This chain links TRBV5-6 with TRBJ1-5, with a possible D match to TRBD1 (5 bases). The CDR3 runs to 14 residues. CDR1 is SGHDT, CDR2 YYEEEE, per germline. Trimming cost V 0 bases and J 6 bases, with 10 bases left between them. The CDR3 sequence is CASSLVRDGQPQHF. The CDR3 nucleotides are TGTGCCAGCAGCTTGGTTCGGGACGGTCAGCCCCAGCATTTT.

This chain connects TRBV28 to TRBJ2-7; D may be TRBD1 or TRBD2 (6 bases each). The V end lost 4 bases, the J end lost 12 bases, and 31 bases lay between the germline ends. The CDR3 has 17 residues. The V gene's germline CDR1 is MDHEN and CDR2 SYDVKM. CDR3 protein: CASSSLTRGSSDIGWYF. CDR3 DNA sequence: TGTGCCAGCAGTTCCCTGACTAGGGGGAGCTCAGATATAGGGTGGTACTTC. Together with reference TRBV28 and TRBJ2-7, the CDR3 gives the full variable domain: DVKVTQSSRYLVKRTGEKVFLECVQDMDHENMFWYRQDPGLGLRLIYFSYDVKMKEKGDIPEGYSVSREKKERFSLILESASTNQTSMYLCASSSLTRGSSDIGWYFGPGTRLTVT.

CDR3 residues: CASSDTLLGLRKGDTQYF. CDR3 DNA: TGTGCCAGCAGCGATACCTTACTGGGACTAAGAAAAGGGGATACGCAGTATTTT. The chain joins TRBV7-2 to TRBJ2-3; 7 bases match TRBD2. Per germline, CDR1 SGHTA and CDR2 FQGNSA. V trimming: 5 bases; J trimming: 6 bases; junction bases outside the gene matches: 20. This CDR3 comprises 18 residues. The whole variable domain, remainder taken from reference TRBV7-2 and TRBJ2-3, is GAGVSQSPSNKVTEKGKDVELRCDPISGHTALYWYRQSLGQGLEFLIYFQGNSAPDKSGLPSDRFSAERTGGSVSTLTIQRTQQEDSAVYLCASSDTLLGLRKGDTQYFGPGTRLTVL.

The chain joins TRBV6-5 to TRBJ1-4; D is ambiguous. V lost 8 bases, J lost 6 bases, and 13 bases lay in between. The CDR3 is 13 amino acids. Germline CDR1 and CDR2: MNHEY and SVGAGI. The CDR3 sequence: CASGRTDYEKLFF. The CDR3 DNA follows: TGTGCCAGCGGGAGGACGGATTATGAAAAACTGTTTTTT.

CDR3 protein: CASSNINEQFF. As DNA, the CDR3 is TGTGCCAGCAGCAATATCAATGAGCAGTTCTTC. This chain links TRBV7-9 with TRBJ2-1; no reliable D call. There are 11 residues in the CDR3. Germline lookup yields CDR1 SEHNR and CDR2 FQNEAQ (reference sequence). The V and J ends lost 5 bases and 6 bases respectively, with 5 bases between them. Filled out from reference TRBV7-9 and TRBJ2-1, the complete variable domain reads DTGVSQNPRHKITKRGQNVTFRCDPISEHNRLYWYRQTLGQGPEFLTYFQNEAQLEKSRLLSDRFSAERPKGSFSTLEIQRTEQGDSAMYLCASSNINEQFFGPGTRLTVL.

The chain recombines TRBV4-1 with TRBJ1-2, with D possibly being TRBD1 (6 bases). This CDR3 contains 15 residues. Trimming shortened V by 5 bases and J by 4 bases, and 17 bases separated the two germline ends. CDR1 and CDR2 from the germline V gene are MGHRA and YSYEKL. CDR3: CASSVQGRGIYGYTF. CDR3 nucleotide sequence: TGCGCCAGCAGCGTACAGGGTCGAGGGATCTATGGCTACACCTTC.

J is TRBJ1-2 and V is TRBV4-3; D gene uncertain. This CDR3 contains 15 residues. Per the germline V gene, CDR1 is LGHNA and CDR2 is YSLEER. The ends were cut back, 0 bases at V and 8 bases at J, with 16 bases in the middle. CDR3: CASSQDLWRTEGYTF. Written as DNA, the CDR3 is TGCGCCAGCAGCCAAGATCTCTGGCGGACGGAGGGCTACACCTTC.

As to this clonotype: At one end, the junction sequence differs from germline, possibly due to a read error. The gene calls are TRBV7-9 and TRBJ2-5; 7 bases align to TRBD1. This CDR3 contains 15 residues. The V gene's germline CDR1 is SEHNR and CDR2 FQNEAQ (reference sequence). The CDR3 is CAGSSPDRAQETQYF. The CDR3 nucleotides are TGTGCCGGCAGCTCGCCAGACAGGGCCCAAGAGACCCAGTACTTC.

The gene calls are TRBV5-1 and TRBJ1-1; no definite D call. The CDR3 spans 15 residues. The germline V gene encodes CDR1 SGHRS and CDR2 YFSETQ. With 1 base removed from V and 0 bases from J, the gap between germline ends came to 10 bases. CDR3 residues: CASSLWVDMNTEAFF. The CDR3 nucleotides read TGCGCCAGCAGCTTGTGGGTCGATATGAACACTGAAGCTTTCTTT.

The rearrangement links TRBV12-3 or TRBV12-4 to TRBJ2-5; D may match TRBD1 or TRBD2 (5 bases each). V was shortened by 1 base and J by 5 bases, with 14 bases between the two germline ends. The CDR3 has 15 residues. CDR3 amino acids: CASSLGDLRDETQYF. In DNA, the CDR3 is TGTGCCAGCAGTTTAGGGGACCTTAGGGACGAGACCCAGTACTTC.

This sequence joins TRBV29-1 and TRBJ2-5; 7 bases agree with TRBD1. CDR1 and CDR2 from the germline V gene are SQVTM and ANQGSEA. The CDR3 sequence is 13 residues long. Trimming cost V 8 bases and J 3 bases; bases outside gene matches: 9. The CDR3 region is CSLRGKAKETQYF. CDR3 bases: TGCAGCCTCAGGGGGAAGGCGAAAGAGACCCAGTACTTC.

The V gene is TRBV20-1, the J gene TRBJ2-1; D is ambiguous. The CDR3 loop spans 17 amino acids. In germline, CDR1 is DFQATT, CDR2 SNEGSKA (reference sequence). V lost 5 bases and J lost 5, with 25 bases in between. Written as DNA, the CDR3 is TGCAGTGCTCCCCAGAACAGCCGTCTCTCTTTTAACAATGAGCAGTTCTTC. Translated: CSAPQNSRLSFNNEQFF.

This clonotype was seen a handful of times. The rearrangement uses TRBV7-9 and TRBJ1-4; D unclear. The V gene lost 0 bases and the J gene lost 8 bases, with 4 bases spanning the gap. This CDR3 contains 12 residues. Germline lookup yields CDR1 SEHNR and CDR2 FQNEAQ (reference sequence). The CDR3 bases are TGTGCCAGCAGCTTAGCTTACGAAAAACTGTTTTTT. Translating gives CASSLAYEKLFF. Full variable domain (remainder filled in from reference TRBV7-9 and TRBJ1-4): DTGVSQNPRHKITKRGQNVTFRCDPISEHNRLYWYRQTLGQGPEFLTYFQNEAQLEKSRLLSDRFSAERPKGSFSTLEIQRTEQGDSAMYLCASSLAYEKLFFGSGTQLSVL.

This clonotype has a handful of counts. The chain has TRBV20-1 and TRBJ2-7; 10 bases align to TRBD2. CDR3 size: 15 residues. The V and J ends lost 0 bases and 3 bases, in that order; junction bases with no gene match: 5. CDR1 and CDR2 from the germline V gene are DFQATT and SNEGSKA (reference sequence). CDR3 loop: CSARDPGTSDYEQYF. For the CDR3, the DNA is TGCAGTGCTAGAGACCCCGGGACTAGCGACTACGAGCAGTACTTC.

V gene TRBV6-6 combines with J gene TRBJ2-7; 8 nucleotides align to TRBD1. V was pared by 7 bases and J by 0 bases, with 5 bases of the junction left unmatched. The CDR3 extends over 14 amino acids. Germline V gives CDR1 MNHNY, CDR2 SVGAGI (reference sequence). In DNA form, the CDR3 reads TGTGCCAGCACCGGGGACAGGAGCTCCTACGAGCAGTACTTC. Translation gives CASTGDRSSYEQYF.